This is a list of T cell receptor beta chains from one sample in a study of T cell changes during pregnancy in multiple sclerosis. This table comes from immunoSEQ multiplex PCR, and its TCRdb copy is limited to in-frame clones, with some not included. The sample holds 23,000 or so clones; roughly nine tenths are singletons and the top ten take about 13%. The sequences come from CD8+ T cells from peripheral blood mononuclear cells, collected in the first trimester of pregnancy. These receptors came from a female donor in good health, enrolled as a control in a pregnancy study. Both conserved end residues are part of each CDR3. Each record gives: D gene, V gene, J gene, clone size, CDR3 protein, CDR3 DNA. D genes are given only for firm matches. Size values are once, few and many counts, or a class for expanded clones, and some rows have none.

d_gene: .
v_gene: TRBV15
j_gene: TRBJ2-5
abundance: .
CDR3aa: CATSRDGGAGETQYF
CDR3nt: TGTGCCACCAGCAGAGATGGAGGGGCAGGAGAGACCCAGTACTTC

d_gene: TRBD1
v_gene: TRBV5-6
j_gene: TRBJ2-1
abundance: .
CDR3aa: CASSYGQGANEQFF
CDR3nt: TGTGCCAGCAGCTACGGACAGGGGGCAAATGAGCAGTTCTTC

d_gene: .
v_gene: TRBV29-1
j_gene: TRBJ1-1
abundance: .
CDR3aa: CSGRWGDEAFF
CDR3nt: TGCAGTGGACGATGGGGGGATGAAGCTTTCTTT

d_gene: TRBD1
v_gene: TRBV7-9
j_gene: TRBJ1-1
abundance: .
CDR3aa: CASSLYDRGLSEAFF
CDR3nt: TGTGCCAGCAGCTTGTACGACAGGGGCCTATCTGAAGCTTTCTTT

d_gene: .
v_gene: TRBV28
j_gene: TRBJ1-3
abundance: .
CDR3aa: CASSLGIGNTIYF
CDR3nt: TGTGCCAGCAGTTTAGGCATCGGAAACACCATATATTTT

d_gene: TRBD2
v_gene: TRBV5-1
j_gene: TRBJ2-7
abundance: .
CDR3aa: CASSLAAASGSYEQYF
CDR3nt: TGCGCCAGCAGCTTGGCCGCCGCTAGCGGGTCCTACGAGCAGTACTTC

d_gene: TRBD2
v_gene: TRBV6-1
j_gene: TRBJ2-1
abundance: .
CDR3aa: CASSELSTSGLLGNEQFF
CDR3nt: TGTGCCAGCAGTGAGTTGTCCACTAGCGGACTTTTAGGGAATGAGCAGTTCTTC

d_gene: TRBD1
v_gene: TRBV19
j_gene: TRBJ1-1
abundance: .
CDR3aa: CASNTRDRDTEAFF
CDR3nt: TGTGCCAGTAATACACGGGACAGAGACACTGAAGCTTTCTTT

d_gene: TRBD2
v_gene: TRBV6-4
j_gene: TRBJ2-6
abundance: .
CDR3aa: CASSALAGSGANVLTF
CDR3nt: TGTGCCAGCAGTGCCTTAGCGGGCTCTGGGGCCAACGTCCTGACTTTC

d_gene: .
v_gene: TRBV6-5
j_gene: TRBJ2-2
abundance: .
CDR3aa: CASSLSGNTGELFF
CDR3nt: TGTGCCAGCAGTCTCTCAGGGAACACCGGGGAGCTGTTTTTT

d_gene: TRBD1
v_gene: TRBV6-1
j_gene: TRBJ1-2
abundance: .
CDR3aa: CASSETQQGPYGYTF
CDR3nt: TGTGCCAGCAGTGAAACCCAACAGGGGCCCTATGGCTACACCTTC

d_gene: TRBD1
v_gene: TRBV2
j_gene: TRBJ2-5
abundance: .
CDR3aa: CASSGGQGLRETQYF
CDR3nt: TGTGCCAGCAGTGGGGGACAGGGTTTGAGGGAGACCCAGTACTTC

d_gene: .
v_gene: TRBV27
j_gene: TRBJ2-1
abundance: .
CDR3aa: CASSWGDSYNEQFF
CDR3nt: TGTGCCAGCAGTTGGGGGGACAGCTACAATGAGCAGTTCTTC

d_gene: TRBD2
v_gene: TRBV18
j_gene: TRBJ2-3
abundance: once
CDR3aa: CASSPDGLAGNTQYF
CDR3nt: TGTGCCAGCTCACCAGATGGCCTAGCGGGTAATACGCAGTATTTT

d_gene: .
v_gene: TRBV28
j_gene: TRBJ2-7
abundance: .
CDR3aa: CASSQKGVLSYEQYF
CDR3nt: TGTGCCAGCAGTCAGAAAGGGGTATTGTCCTACGAGCAGTACTTC

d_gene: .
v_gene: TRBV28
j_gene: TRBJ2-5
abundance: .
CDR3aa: CASSVVTGIQETQYF
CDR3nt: TGTGCCAGCAGCGTCGTGACCGGGATCCAAGAGACCCAGTACTTC

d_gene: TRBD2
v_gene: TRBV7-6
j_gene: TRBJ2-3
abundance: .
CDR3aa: CASSLVWREGRDTQYF
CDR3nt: TGTGCCAGCAGCTTAGTTTGGCGGGAGGGCCGGGATACGCAGTATTTT

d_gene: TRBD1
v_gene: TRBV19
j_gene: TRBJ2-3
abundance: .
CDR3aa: CASSIMPRTGGLADTQYF
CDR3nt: TGTGCCAGTAGTATTATGCCAAGGACAGGGGGCCTGGCAGATACGCAGTATTTT

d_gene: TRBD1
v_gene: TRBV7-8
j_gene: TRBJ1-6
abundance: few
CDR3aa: CASSSTGSSSPLHF
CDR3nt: TGTGCCAGCAGCTCGACAGGGAGTAGCTCACCCCTCCACTTT

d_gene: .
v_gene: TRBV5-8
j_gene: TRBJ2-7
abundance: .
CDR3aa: CASSFSGSSYEQYF
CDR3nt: TGTGCCAGCAGCTTTAGCGGAAGCTCCTACGAGCAGTACTTC

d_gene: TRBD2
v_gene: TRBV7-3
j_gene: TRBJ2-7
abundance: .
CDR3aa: CASSPGGGSEQYF
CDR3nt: TGTGCCAGCAGCCCTGGGGGAGGGAGTGAGCAGTACTTC

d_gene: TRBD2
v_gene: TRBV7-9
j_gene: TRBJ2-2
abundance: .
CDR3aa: CASSPTSGTRNTGELFF
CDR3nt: TGTGCCAGCAGCCCAACGAGCGGGACTAGAAACACCGGGGAGCTGTTTTTT

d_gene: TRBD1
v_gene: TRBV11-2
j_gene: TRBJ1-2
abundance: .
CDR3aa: CASSLERQGAYGYTF
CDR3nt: TGTGCCAGCAGCTTAGAGAGGCAGGGGGCCTATGGCTACACCTTC

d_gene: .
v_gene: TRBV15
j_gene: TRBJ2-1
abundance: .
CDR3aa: CATSRDSPGADNEQFF
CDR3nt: TGTGCCACCAGCAGAGACTCGCCAGGGGCGGACAATGAGCAGTTCTTC

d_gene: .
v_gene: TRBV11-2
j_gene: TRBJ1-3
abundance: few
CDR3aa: CASSFRDKEAPTGNTIYF
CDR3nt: TGTGCCAGCAGCTTCCGGGACAAGGAGGCTCCGACTGGAAACACCATATATTTT